The text below deals with one T cell receptor (beta chain). The antigen this receptor binds is unknown. Base-call qualities are not available, and no considerably larger clone is one nucleotide away. From cysteine to phenylalanine, the CDR3 is 13 amino acids long. Only CDR3 DNA is held: 39 bases, read in frame from base 1. V drops 3 bases and J drops 3 bases, leaving 8 bases in between. The germline V gene yields KGHSH for CDR1 and LQKENI for CDR2. These data belong to a study of PD-1 blockade in classical Hodgkin lymphoma (dated by TCRdb to the early 2020s). For the wider study: Nivolumab dosing was 3 mg/kg intravenously every 2 weeks, continuing until either disease progression or unacceptable toxicity. To define a peripheral blood immune signature of response to PD-1 blockade in classical Hodgkin lymphoma, the study combined TCR beta sequencing with CyTOF. Findings and caveats that apply to the study as a whole: Trial patients with a complete response had baseline diversity similar to that of newly diagnosed patients, while partial responders and progressors had significantly lower diversity. Lower diversity was observed in patients in whom nivolumab was started less than 1 year after ASCT, and these patients were excluded from later analyses so that confounding by immune reconstitution would be avoided. The study covered only a single clinical trial cohort, and the causes of the repertoire differences, possibly disease activity or prior therapy, were still not defined. CD4+ but not CD8+ TCR diversity rose significantly by C4D1 (p=0.0027 vs p=0.16), most apparent in complete responders (p=0.02). Newly diagnosed patients were reported to have lower baseline TCR diversity than healthy donors, and relapsed/refractory patients were reported to have lower baseline TCR diversity still.

In the paper's terms, the time point label means: cycle 4 day 1 (C4D1), after more than five weeks of nivolumab. All trial patients had relapsed after autologous stem cell transplantation, with cohorts A, B and C differing in prior brentuximab vedotin exposure. Magnetic negative selection with a Miltenyi CD4+ T cell isolation kit was used to purify CD4+ T cells from thawed PBMCs. The trial cohort was composed of 55 to 65 patients with relapsed/refractory classical Hodgkin lymphoma, for whom complete response, partial response or progressive disease was recorded as best overall response. Trial patients were treated with single-agent nivolumab in the multi-cohort phase II CheckMate 205 trial. An independent review committee assessed best overall response by applying the 2007 International Working Group response criteria. Trial PBMCs were collected just before the start of nivolumab (C1D1) and during therapy at cycle 2 day 1 and cycle 4 day 1. After peripheral blood was drawn into 8 mL Vacutainer Cell Preparation Tubes, PBMCs were isolated by centrifugation and then cryopreserved. Purified CD4+ and CD8+ fractions were prepared only for cases in which an additional PBMC sample was available. Magnetically labelled cells were removed on LS columns in a quadroMACS separator, and the flow-through was collected as the purified fraction.

The Qiagen DNeasy kit was used to extract genomic DNA both from unsorted PBMCs and from the negatively selected CD4+ and CD8+ fractions. Using primers that anneal to V and J segments, immunoSEQ multiplex PCR amplified the TCR beta CDR3 regions. Amplification bias was minimized using a synthetic immune receptor repertoire, and residual bias was removed computationally after sequencing. The paper's processing steps were these. Repertoire diversity was quantified as the Shannon entropy index using custom Python scripts. Unsorted, CD4+ and CD8+ repertoires were analyzed separately, except for combined analyses in which CD4+ and CD8+ sequences were merged in silico. Clonal expansion was defined as a frequency increase of at least 2-fold after treatment compared with C1D1, and clones undetected at baseline were assigned a pseudocount of 0.5. Singleton clones were defined as clones with 0 or 1 copy at C1D1, and non-singleton clones were defined as clones with 2 or more copies. Clones expanded in unsorted samples were assigned a CD4+, CD8+ or unknown annotation through matching of protein sequences in sorted samples from the same patient. Wilcoxon tests on paired samples were used to test changes in diversity from C1D1 to C4D1. In TCRdb, the immuneACCESS table is reduced to in-frame sequences with V and J assigned. These tables do not hold every clone; where another copy was compared, an unresolved V gene accounts for under half, and the others remain unexplained. V and J calls and clone size are copied from that table; D and trimming were computed from the DNA. Counted in this sample were tens of thousands of clones; around three quarters of them appeared once. 1% to 1.5% of the sample comes from the top ten.

This sequence originates from a human donor with classical Hodgkin lymphoma. Specimen: CD4+ T cells from blood, collected before the fourth cycle of nivolumab. The sequence joins TRBV18 to TRBJ1-1; the D gene identity is not certain. The CDR3 reads as follows: CASSPLRDTEAFF. At the DNA level, the sequence is TGTGCCAGCTCACCCCTGCGGGACACTGAAGCTTTCTTT. The full variable domain, completed from the reference TRBV18 and TRBJ1-1 proteins outside the CDR3, reads NAGVMQNPRHLVRRRGQEARLRCSPMKGHSHVYWYRQLPEEGLKFMVYLQKENIIDESGMPKERFSAEFPKEGPSILRIQQVVRGDSAAYFCASSPLRDTEAFFGQGTRLTVV.